This paragraph reports one TCR beta chain. Its antigen remains unidentified. Per-nucleotide qualities are absent, and no much larger clonotype sits a single base away. The cohort comprised around 690 healthy bone marrow donors. All cohort members were sampled while nominally healthy, although unrecorded immune exposures were likely present. The donor tested CMV seropositive and was one of the 289 seropositive cohort members. A peripheral blood sample was provided by each donor, and peripheral blood mononuclear cells were used for TCR beta sequencing. Genomic DNA extraction from the blood cell samples was performed with the Qiagen DNeasy Blood Extraction Kit. Library preparation was by the immunoSEQ multiplex PCR assay. For the multiplex PCR, a mixture combining 60 forward primers for TCR Vbeta segments and 13 reverse primers for TCR Jbeta segments was used. The CDR3 region of rearranged TCR beta genes was amplified from genomic DNA with a multiplex PCR assay. On the Illumina HiSeq System, the amplified TCR beta libraries were sequenced as 87-base-pair reads. The study's processing was this. A later analysis counted some 80 million unique TCR beta chains across the 550 to 800 repertoires, and some 11 million of these chains were shared by at least two donors. A nearest-neighbor algorithm error-corrected the raw reads and collapsed the reads into unique sequences, merging closely related sequences to remove PCR and sequencing errors. CDR3 sequences were aligned to IMGT reference sequences to assign V, D and J gene segments. For a sequence to be retained, at least a six-nucleotide match to both a V gene segment and a J gene segment was required. Rearrangements were called productive when the CDR3 lacked stop codons and stayed in frame with V and J; all others were non-productive. CDR3 was defined according to IMGT convention as the region running from the second conserved V-encoded cysteine to the conserved J-encoded phenylalanine. The earlier analysis of 500 to 600 of the donors excluded sequences that lacked an unambiguous match to a single V gene segment. In an earlier analysis of several hundred of the donors, a V segment was called functional when productive rearrangements were above 56.7%, and segregating when the standard deviation between donors exceeded 5%. To diagnose cytomegalovirus status from the catalog of TCR beta chain sequences, a statistical classification framework was built. A later analysis assigned V and J genes by comparing TCR nucleotide sequences with IMGT/GENE-DB human TR gene sequences. Using the TCRdist pipeline, a later analysis assigned CDR3 sequences along with most-parsimonious VDJ recombination scenarios. In a later analysis, each TCR beta chain was defined by its CDR3 amino acid sequence together with its V-gene family, and reads lacking a unique V-gene family were excluded. As a way to deal with suspected cross-contamination and a sequencing artifact, a later analysis dropped hundreds of nucleotide sequences that were highly shared and had low generation probability. In a later analysis, a clonal expansion index was calculated for each public chain from normalized within-repertoire ranks of inferred template counts. A later analysis computed generation probabilities with a VDJ recombination model fitted to out-of-frame rearrangements, and checked the results against IGoR. In a later analysis, TCR-TCR, TCR-HLA and TCR-CMV co-occurrence was scored with hypergeometric tests, and a repertoire-size bias correction was applied to TCR pairs. False discovery rates were estimated in a later analysis by permuting HLA or CMV assignments 20 times. A later analysis grouped co-occurring TCRs with DBSCAN, adding TCRdist sequence similarity when clustering within HLA-allele-positive subsets. Repertoires with fewer than 30,000 or more than 120,000 public chains, plus five repertoires with anomalous nucleotide sharing, were excluded from co-occurrence clustering. TCRdb took over this immuneACCESS table, retaining in-frame rearrangements with V and J assigned. Such tables are incomplete; in checked studies, under half of the missing clones stem from an unresolved V gene, and the remainder is unexplained. V and J calls and clone size are those listed in that table; D and trimming were worked out from the DNA. The sample contains over 80,000 clones, approximately 80% of them found a single time. The ten largest clones take up 16% of the sample.

The junction shows trimming of 4 bases on V and 0 bases on J, and the gene matches do not reach 6 bases of it. CDR1 is given as SGHNT and CDR2 as YYREEE, both from the germline V gene (reference sequence). Measured from the cysteine to the phenylalanine, the CDR3 is 15 residues long. The CDR3 DNA has 45 bases and is translated from base 1. This sample was taken from a study of cytomegalovirus exposure and HLA in healthy donors (dated by TCRdb to about 2017). With respect to the entire study: According to an earlier analysis of a few hundred of the donors, some 170 million T cells yielded 117 million unique TCR beta sequences and around 280 Gb of sequence data. About 280 gigabases of sequencing data and around 80 million unique TCR sequences made up an early release that covered some 640 HLA-typed donors. The genetic ancestry cluster associated with self-reported Caucasian donors included about 81% of the roughly 410 genotyped donors. The study aimed to test whether cataloging public T cell receptors could reveal signatures of past pathogen exposure. The study profiled the T cell repertoires of 500 to 800 subjects by immunosequencing and related them to cytomegalovirus serostatus. Along with the roughly 700-subject first cohort, a separate validation cohort of over a hundred different subjects was used. To predict cytomegalovirus infection status, the study brought together high-throughput TCR immunosequencing, statistical association of individual TCRs with disease status, and machine learning. To study patterns of TCR occurrence, a later analysis re-analyzed previously published TCR beta repertoires from 650 to 750 donors and added high-resolution HLA genotyping. Rather than using new phenotypic data, the later analysis identified candidate immune exposures from TCR beta sequences and from how often those sequences occurred across donors. An earlier analysis of fewer than 750 of the donors used high-throughput TCR beta sequencing to judge whether each TCR beta V gene segment behaved as functional or pseudogenic. Alongside the repertoire data, information on donor age, sex, ethnicity and CMV serostatus was compiled. Genome-wide SNP genotypes for about 60% of the roughly 700 donors were used in a later genetic analysis, which treated that subset as a discovery cohort. All discovery cohort repertoires had been generated on a single sequencing platform. Both class I and class II loci were covered by HLA typing, at four-digit resolution. Typing coverage differed by locus: A, B, C, DRB1 and DQB1 were typed in roughly 620-640 donors, DQA1 in approximately 520, DPA1 in over 600, and DPB1 in around 440. Five DR-DQ haplotypes were handled as single units for association and clustering, since linkage in the cohort was strong. Across approximately 420 genotyped donors of the cohort, an average of about 240,000 unique TCR beta nucleotide sequences per donor were sequenced, and 15% to 20% of those sequences were non-productive.

Overall study results and their limits: An association between a missense DCLRE1C variant and V-gene and J-gene trimming of TCR beta chains was found in a later genetic analysis and replicated in an independent cohort. According to a later analysis, most CMV-associated TCR beta chains appeared to be HLA-restricted, and the HLA associations seemed to be driven largely by CMV exposure. Some IMGT-functional V segments, including TRBV6-2 and TRBV6-3, could not be distinguished by the 87-base-pair reads and were therefore excluded. This cohort had only TCR beta chains sequenced, and the lack of alpha or paired-chain data limited which features could be detected. The classifier was reported to diagnose cytomegalovirus status with high specificity and sensitivity in both the original and validation cohorts. The authors suggested that the approach could potentially be extended to other disease states and immunological phenotypes. HLA typing was unavailable for some donors at each locus, so association tests used only the typed subset. A later analysis associated 16,951 TCR beta sequences with specific HLA alleles at a false discovery rate of 0.05. In an earlier analysis of some 500 of the donors, most TCR beta V segments were observed in productive rearrangements about 87% or about 30% of the time, broadly matching IMGT annotations. A cluster of highly shared sequence variants was judged likely to be a technical artifact of the sequencing pipeline. Several of the top co-occurrence clusters appeared to be linked to parvovirus B19, influenza, CMV and Epstein-Barr virus, according to a later analysis. In vitro tests confirmed that a few of the cytomegalovirus-associated TCR beta chains recognize cytomegalovirus antigens. The study listed 170 or so TCR beta chains as associated with cytomegalovirus. Compared with the 666-donor mean, donors in an Asian-associated ancestry cluster had fewer N-insertions in productive TCRs, according to a later genetic analysis. Most TCR sequences were observed very rarely across donors, whereas some public TCRs were present in many individuals. A further reported finding was that TCR beta sequences accurately predicted the HLA-A and HLA-B alleles for most subjects in the first cohort. When HLA alleles, especially DR and DQ, strongly co-occurred, TCR associations were difficult to assign to individual alleles. According to a later analysis, TCR association rates differed among HLA loci, with DRB1 alleles showing the most associated TCRs and HLA-C alleles showing the fewest. Compared with equally common non-associated chains, HLA-associated TCR beta chains in a later analysis were more clonally expanded and had lower generation probabilities. The only immune exposure information available for the cohort was CMV serostatus. Linkage disequilibrium might explain the correlated functional status among segregating V segments, but an unknown experimental factor could not be excluded. Presence/absence analyses assumed roughly uniform sequencing depth across donors, an assumption that may not hold. Because counts were too low, 15 to 20 rarely observed V segments, including chromosome 9 orphons, were left out of the earlier analysis of a few hundred of the donors.

The chain is assembled from TRBV5-4 and TRBJ1-1; the central 7 bases match TRBD1. This TCR came from a man aged 60 to 69 in good health and CMV-seropositive. Sequenced: PBMCs. The CDR3 protein sequence reads: CASSTGTEMNTEAFF. The DNA is TGTGCCAGCAGCACCGGGACAGAGATGAACACTGAAGCTTTCTTT.